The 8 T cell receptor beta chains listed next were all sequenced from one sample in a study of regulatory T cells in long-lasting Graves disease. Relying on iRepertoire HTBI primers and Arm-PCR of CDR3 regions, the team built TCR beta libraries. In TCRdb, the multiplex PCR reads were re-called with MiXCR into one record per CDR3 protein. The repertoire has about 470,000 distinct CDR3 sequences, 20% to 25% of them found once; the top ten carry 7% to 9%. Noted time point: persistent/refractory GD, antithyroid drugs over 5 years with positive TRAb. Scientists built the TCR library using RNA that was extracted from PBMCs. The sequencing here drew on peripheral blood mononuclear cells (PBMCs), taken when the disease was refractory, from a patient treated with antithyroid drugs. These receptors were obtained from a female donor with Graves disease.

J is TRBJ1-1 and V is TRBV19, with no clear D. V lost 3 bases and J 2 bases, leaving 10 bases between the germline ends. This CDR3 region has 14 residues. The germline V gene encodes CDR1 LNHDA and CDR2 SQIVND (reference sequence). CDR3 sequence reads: CASSIQVGNTEAFF. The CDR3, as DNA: TGTGCCAGTAGTATCCAGGTCGGAAACACTGAAGCTTTCTTT.

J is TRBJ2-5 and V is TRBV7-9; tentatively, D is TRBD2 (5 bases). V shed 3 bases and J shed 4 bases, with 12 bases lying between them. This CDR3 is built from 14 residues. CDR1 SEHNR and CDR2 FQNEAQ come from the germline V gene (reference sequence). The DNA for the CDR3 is TGTGCCAGCAGCTTCCCGGAGGAGCGAGAGACCCAGTACTTC. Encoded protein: CASSFPEERETQYF.

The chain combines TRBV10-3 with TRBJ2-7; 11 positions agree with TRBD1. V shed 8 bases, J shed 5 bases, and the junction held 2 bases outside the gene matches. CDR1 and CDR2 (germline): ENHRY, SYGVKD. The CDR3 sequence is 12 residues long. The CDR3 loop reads CAIRTGGDEQYF. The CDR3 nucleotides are TGTGCCATCCGGACAGGGGGCGACGAGCAGTACTTC.

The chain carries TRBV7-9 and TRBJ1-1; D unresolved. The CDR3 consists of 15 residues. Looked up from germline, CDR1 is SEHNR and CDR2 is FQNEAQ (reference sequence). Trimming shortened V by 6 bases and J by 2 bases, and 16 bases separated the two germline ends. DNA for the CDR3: TGTGCCAGCAGTTTCTCCCCGTATAGAAACACTGAAGCTTTCTTT. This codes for CASSFSPYRNTEAFF.

The CDR3 region has the DNA TGTGCCAGCAGCTTAGCCGAATTGAGCGGGGAGCTGTTTTTT. It codes for CASSLAELSGELFF. This chain uses TRBV7-9 with TRBJ2-2; no firm D call. This CDR3 is 14 amino acids long. V was clipped by 0 bases and J by 7 bases, with 9 bases between them. The germline CDR1 and CDR2 sequences are SEHNR and FQNEAQ (reference sequence).

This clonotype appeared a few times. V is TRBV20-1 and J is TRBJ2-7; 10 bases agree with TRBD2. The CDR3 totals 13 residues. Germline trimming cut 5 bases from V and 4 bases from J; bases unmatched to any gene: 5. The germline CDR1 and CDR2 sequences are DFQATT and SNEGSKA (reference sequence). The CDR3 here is CSAVGTSEYEQYF. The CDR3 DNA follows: TGCAGTGCTGTTGGGACTAGCGAATACGAGCAGTACTTC.

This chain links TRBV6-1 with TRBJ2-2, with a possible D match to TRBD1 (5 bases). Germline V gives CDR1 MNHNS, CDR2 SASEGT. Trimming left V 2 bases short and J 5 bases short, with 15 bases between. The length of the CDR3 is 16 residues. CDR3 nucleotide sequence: TGTGCCAGCAGTGAAATTCTGGCAGGGCGAACCGGGGAGCTGTTTTTT. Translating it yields CASSEILAGRTGELFF.

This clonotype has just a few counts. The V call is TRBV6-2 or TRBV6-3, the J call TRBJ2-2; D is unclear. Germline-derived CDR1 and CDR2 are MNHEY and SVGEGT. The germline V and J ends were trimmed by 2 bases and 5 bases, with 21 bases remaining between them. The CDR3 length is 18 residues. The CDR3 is CASSYVRGKTPTTGELFF. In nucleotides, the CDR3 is TGTGCCAGCAGTTACGTCCGCGGCAAAACCCCGACAACCGGGGAGCTGTTTTTT.